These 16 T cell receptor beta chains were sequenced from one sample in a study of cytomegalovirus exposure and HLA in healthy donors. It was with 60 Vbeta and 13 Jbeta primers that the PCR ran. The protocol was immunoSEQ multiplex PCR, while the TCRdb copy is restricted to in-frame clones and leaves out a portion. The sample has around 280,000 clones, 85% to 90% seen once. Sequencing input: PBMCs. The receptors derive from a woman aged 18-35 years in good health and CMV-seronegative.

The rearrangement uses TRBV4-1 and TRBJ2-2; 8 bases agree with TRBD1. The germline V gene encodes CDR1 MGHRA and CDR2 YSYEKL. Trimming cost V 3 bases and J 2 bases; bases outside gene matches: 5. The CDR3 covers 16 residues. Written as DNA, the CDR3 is TGCGCCAGCAGCCATCAGGACAGGGTAAACACCGGGGAGCTGTTTTTT. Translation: CASSHQDRVNTGELFF.

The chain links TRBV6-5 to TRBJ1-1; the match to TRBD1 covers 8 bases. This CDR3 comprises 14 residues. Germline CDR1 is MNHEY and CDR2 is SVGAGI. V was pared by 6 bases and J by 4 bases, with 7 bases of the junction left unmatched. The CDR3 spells CASRPTGDGTEAFF. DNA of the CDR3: TGTGCCAGCAGACCGACAGGGGATGGCACTGAAGCTTTCTTT.

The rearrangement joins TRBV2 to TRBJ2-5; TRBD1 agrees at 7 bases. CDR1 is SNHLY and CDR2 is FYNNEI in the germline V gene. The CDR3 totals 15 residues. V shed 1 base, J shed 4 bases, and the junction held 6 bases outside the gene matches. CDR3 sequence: CASSEVGGSVETQYF. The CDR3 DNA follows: TGTGCCAGCAGTGAAGTAGGGGGCAGCGTAGAGACCCAGTACTTC.

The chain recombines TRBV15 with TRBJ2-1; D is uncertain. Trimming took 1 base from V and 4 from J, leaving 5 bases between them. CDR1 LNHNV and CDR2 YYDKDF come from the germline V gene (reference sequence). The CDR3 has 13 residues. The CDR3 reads CATSRGRYNEQFF. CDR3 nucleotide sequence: TGTGCCACCAGCAGAGGGAGATACAATGAGCAGTTCTTC.

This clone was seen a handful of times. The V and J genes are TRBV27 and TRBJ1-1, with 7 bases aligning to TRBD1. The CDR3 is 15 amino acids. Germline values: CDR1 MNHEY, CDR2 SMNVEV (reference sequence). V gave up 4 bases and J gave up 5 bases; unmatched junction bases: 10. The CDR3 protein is CASSSTGQTRTEAFF. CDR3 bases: TGTGCCAGCAGTTCCACGGGACAGACCAGGACTGAAGCTTTCTTT.

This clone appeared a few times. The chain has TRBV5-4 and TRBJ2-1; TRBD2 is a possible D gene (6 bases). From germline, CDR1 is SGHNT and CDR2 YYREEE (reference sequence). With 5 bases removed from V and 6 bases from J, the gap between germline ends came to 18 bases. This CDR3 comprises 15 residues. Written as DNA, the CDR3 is TGTGCCAGCAGGCCACCGGGACTGGCAACCAATGAGCAGTTCTTC. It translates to CASRPPGLATNEQFF.

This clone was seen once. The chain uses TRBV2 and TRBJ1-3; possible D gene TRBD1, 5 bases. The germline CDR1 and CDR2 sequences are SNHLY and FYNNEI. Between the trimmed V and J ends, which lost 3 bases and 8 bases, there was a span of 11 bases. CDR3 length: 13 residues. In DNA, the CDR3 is TGTGCCAGCAGTGACAGGGAGGTAGACACCATATATTTT. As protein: CASSDREVDTIYF.

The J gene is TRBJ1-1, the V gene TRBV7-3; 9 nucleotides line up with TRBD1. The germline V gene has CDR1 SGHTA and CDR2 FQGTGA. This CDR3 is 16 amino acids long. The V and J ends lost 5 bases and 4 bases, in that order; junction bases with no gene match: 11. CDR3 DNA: TGTGCCAGCAGCCCACACCCGACAGGGGGGAGCACTGAAGCTTTCTTT. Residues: CASSPHPTGGSTEAFF.

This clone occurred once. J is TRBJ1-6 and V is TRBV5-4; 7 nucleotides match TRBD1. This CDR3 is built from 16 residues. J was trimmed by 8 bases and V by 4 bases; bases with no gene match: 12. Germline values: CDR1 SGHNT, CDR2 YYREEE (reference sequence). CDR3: CASSGAGGKVDSPLHF. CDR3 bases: TGTGCCAGCAGCGGCGCAGGGGGTAAGGTTGATTCACCCCTCCACTTT.

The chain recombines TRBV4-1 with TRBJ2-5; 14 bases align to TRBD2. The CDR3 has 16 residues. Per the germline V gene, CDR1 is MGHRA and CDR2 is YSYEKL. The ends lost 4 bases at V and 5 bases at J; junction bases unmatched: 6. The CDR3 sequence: CASSRTGLAGVETQYF. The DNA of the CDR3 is TGCGCCAGCAGCCGAACGGGACTAGCGGGGGTGGAGACCCAGTACTTC.

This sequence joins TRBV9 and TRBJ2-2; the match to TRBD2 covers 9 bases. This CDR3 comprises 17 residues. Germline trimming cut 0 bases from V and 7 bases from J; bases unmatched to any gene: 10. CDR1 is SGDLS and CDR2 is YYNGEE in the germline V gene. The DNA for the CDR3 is TGTGCCAGCAGCGTAGCTACGGGCGGGGGGGCGAACGGGGAGCTGTTTTTT. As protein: CASSVATGGGANGELFF.

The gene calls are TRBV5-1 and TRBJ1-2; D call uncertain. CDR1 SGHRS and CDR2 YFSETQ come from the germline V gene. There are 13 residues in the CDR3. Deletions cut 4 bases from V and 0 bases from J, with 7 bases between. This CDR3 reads CASSPAANYGYTF. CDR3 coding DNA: TGCGCCAGCAGCCCCGCAGCTAACTATGGCTACACCTTC.

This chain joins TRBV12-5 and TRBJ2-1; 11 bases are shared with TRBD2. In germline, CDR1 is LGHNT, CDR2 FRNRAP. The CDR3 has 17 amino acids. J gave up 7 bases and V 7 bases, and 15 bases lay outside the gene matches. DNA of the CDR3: TGTGCTAGTGTTCCGGGGACTAGCGGTACAATAAGGAATGAGCAGTTCTTC. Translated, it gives CASVPGTSGTIRNEQFF.

The CDR3 bases are TGTGCCAGCAGCGTTAGCGGGGGGCGAAGCACAGATACGCAGTATTTT. Protein sequence: CASSVSGGRSTDTQYF. The chain has TRBV5-6 and TRBJ2-3, with 10 bases identical to TRBD2. Trimming cost V 4 bases and J 0 bases; bases outside gene matches: 5. Germline lookup yields CDR1 SGHDT and CDR2 YYEEEE. This CDR3 has 16 residues.

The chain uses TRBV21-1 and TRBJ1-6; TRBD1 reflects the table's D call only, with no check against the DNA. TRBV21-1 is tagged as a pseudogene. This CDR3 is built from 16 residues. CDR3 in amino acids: CASSKGWTDLNSPLHF. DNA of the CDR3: TGTGCCAGCAGCAAAGGGTGGACAGACTTAAATTCACCCCTCCACTTT.

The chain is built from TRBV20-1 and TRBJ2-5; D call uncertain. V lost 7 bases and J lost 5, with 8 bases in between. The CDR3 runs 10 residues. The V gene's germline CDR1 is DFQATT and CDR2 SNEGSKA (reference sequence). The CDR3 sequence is CSVTRETQYF. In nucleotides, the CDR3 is TGCAGTGTCACCAGGGAGACCCAGTACTTC.